This T cell receptor beta chain originates from a study of blood T cell repertoires in COVID-19. Some clones are missing from TCRdb's copy, which holds only in-frame ones; the method was immunoSEQ multiplex PCR. The data hold 150,000 to 200,000 clones, with roughly 88% observed a single time. Across 24 US areas, participants ranged in age from about 18 to 90 years. Cohort 3 donors were reported recovered after two negative PCRs, clearance, or symptom resolution. The trim removed 7 bases at V and 9 bases at J, leaving 24 bases unmatched. This CDR3 has 17 amino acids. Germline assignment: CDR1 SQVTM and CDR2 ANQGSEA.

Sequencing used PBMCs or T cells enriched from blood (not recorded which). This sequence joins TRBV29-1 and TRBJ2-3; 8 bases map to TRBD1. This receptor was identified in a woman aged 60-75 years who had recovered from COVID-19. The CDR3 sequence: CSALPDRGERYRGTQYF. The DNA for the CDR3 is TGCAGCGCCCTTCCCGACAGGGGAGAGAGGTATCGAGGGACGCAGTATTTT.